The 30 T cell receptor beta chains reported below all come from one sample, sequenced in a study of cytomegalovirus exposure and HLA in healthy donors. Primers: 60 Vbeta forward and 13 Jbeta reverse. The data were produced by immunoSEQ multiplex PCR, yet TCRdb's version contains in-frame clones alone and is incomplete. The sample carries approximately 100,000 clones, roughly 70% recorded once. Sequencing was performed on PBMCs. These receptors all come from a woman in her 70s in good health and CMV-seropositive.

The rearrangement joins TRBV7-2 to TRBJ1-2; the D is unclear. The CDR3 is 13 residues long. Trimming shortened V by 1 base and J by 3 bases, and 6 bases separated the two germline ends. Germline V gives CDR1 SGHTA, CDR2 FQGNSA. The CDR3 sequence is CASSLGRYYGYTF. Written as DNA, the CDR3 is TGTGCCAGCAGCTTAGGGAGATACTATGGCTACACCTTC.

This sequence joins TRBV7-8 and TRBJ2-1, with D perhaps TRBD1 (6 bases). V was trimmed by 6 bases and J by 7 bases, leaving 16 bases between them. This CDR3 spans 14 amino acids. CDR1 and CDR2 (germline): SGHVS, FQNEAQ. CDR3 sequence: CASRGDTVRNEQFF. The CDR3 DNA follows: TGTGCCAGCAGAGGGGACACGGTAAGAAATGAGCAGTTCTTC.

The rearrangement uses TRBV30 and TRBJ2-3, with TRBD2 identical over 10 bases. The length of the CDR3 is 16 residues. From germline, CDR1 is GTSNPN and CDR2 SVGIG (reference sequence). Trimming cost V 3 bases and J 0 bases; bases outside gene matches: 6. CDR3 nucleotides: TGTGCCTGGAGACAATTACTAGCGGGGAGCACAGATACGCAGTATTTT. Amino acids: CAWRQLLAGSTDTQYF.

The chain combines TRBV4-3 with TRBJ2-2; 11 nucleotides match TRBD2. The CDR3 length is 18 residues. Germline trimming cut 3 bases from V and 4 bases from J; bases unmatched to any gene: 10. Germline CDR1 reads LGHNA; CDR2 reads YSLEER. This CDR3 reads CASSQKTGTSGSTGELFF. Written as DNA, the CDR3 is TGCGCCAGCAGCCAGAAAACCGGGACTAGCGGATCCACCGGGGAGCTGTTTTTT.

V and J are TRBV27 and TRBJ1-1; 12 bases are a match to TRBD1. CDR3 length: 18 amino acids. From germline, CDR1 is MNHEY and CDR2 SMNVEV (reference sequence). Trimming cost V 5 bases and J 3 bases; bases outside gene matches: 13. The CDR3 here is CASSTSGTGGRRDTEAFF. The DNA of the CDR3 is TGTGCCAGCAGTACTTCCGGGACAGGGGGCCGGAGGGACACTGAAGCTTTCTTT.

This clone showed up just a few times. CDR3 sequence reads: CAISDMGQGNTEAFF. DNA of the CDR3: TGTGCCATCAGTGATATGGGACAGGGAAACACTGAAGCTTTCTTT. The chain links TRBV10-3 to TRBJ1-1; 9 nucleotides line up with TRBD1. Germline V gives CDR1 ENHRY, CDR2 SYGVKD. The CDR3 loop spans 15 amino acids. V trimming: 3 bases; J trimming: 2 bases; junction bases outside the gene matches: 4.

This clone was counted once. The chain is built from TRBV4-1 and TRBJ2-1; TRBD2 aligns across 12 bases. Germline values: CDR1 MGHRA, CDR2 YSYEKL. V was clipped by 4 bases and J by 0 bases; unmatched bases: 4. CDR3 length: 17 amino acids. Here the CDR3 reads CASSPSSGGGSYNEQFF. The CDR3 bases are TGCGCCAGCAGCCCATCTAGCGGGGGGGGCTCCTACAATGAGCAGTTCTTC.

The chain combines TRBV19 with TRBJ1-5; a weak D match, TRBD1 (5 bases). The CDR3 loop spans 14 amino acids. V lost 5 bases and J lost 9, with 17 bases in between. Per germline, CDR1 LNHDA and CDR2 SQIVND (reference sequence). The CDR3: CASSPGGDGRPQHF. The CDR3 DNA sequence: TGTGCCAGTAGTCCGGGGGGGGACGGGAGGCCCCAGCATTTT.

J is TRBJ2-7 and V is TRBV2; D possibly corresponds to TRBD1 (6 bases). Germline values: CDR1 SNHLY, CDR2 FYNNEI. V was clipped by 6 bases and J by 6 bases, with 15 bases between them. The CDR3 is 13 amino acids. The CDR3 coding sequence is TGTGCCAGCAGCTATACACAGGGAAGCGAGCAGTACTTC. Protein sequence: CASSYTQGSEQYF.

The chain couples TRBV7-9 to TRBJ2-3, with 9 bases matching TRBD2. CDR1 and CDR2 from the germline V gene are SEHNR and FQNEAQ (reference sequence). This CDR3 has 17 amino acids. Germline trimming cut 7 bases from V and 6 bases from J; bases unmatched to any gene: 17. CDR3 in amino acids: CASTLRLAGGRMDTQYF. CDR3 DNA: TGTGCCAGCACCCTGAGGTTGGCGGGGGGGAGGATGGATACGCAGTATTTT. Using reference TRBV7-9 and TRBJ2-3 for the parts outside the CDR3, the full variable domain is DTGVSQNPRHKITKRGQNVTFRCDPISEHNRLYWYRQTLGQGPEFLTYFQNEAQLEKSRLLSDRFSAERPKGSFSTLEIQRTEQGDSAMYLCASTLRLAGGRMDTQYFGPGTRLTVL.

The CDR3 is CASRIGGERGAEAFF. CDR3 coding DNA: TGCGCCAGCAGGATCGGGGGGGAAAGGGGCGCTGAAGCTTTCTTT. The V gene is TRBV5-1, the J gene TRBJ1-1; D possibly corresponds to TRBD1 (5 bases). V was pared by 5 bases and J by 6 bases, with 20 bases between. The germline CDR1 and CDR2 sequences are SGHRS and YFSETQ. This CDR3 spans 15 amino acids. The full variable domain, its missing parts supplied by reference TRBV5-1 and TRBJ1-1, is KAGVTQTPRYLIKTRGQQVTLSCSPISGHRSVSWYQQTPGQGLQFLFEYFSETQRNKGNFPGRFSGRQFSNSRSEMNVSTLELGDSALYLCASRIGGERGAEAFFGQGTRLTVV.

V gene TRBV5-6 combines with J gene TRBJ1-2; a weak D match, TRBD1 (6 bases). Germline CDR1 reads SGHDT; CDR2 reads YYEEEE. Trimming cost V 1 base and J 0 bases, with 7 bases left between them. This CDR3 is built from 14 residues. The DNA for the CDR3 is TGTGCCAGCAGCTTGAAGGGGGCTAACTATGGCTACACCTTC. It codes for CASSLKGANYGYTF.

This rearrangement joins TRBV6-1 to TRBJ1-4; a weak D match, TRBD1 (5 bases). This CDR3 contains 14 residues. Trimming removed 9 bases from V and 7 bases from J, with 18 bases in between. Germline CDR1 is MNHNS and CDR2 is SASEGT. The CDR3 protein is CASEERGGGEKLFF. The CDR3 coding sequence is TGTGCCAGTGAGGAGAGGGGCGGGGGTGAAAAACTGTTTTTT.

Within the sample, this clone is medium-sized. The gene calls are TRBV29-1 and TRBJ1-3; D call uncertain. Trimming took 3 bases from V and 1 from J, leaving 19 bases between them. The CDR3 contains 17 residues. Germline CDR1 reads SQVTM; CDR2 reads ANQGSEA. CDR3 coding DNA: TGCAGCGTTGAGGGGAGTTCGCGGACTCCTTCTGGAAACACCATATATTTT. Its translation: CSVEGSSRTPSGNTIYF. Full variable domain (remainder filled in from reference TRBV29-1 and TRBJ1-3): SAVISQKPSRDICQRGTSLTIQCQVDSQVTMMFWYRQQPGQSLTLIATANQGSEATYESGFVIDKFPISRPNLTFSTLTVSNMSPEDSSIYLCSVEGSSRTPSGNTIYFGEGSWLTVV.

In nucleotides, the CDR3 is TGTGCCAGCAGCTTCAATGGGCGAAGCACTGAAGCTTTCTTT. It codes for CASSFNGRSTEAFF. V gene TRBV7-9 combines with J gene TRBJ1-1; D is ambiguous. The ends were cut back, 3 bases at V and 4 bases at J, with 12 bases in the middle. The germline gives CDR1 SEHNR, CDR2 FQNEAQ (reference sequence). The CDR3 is 14 residues long.

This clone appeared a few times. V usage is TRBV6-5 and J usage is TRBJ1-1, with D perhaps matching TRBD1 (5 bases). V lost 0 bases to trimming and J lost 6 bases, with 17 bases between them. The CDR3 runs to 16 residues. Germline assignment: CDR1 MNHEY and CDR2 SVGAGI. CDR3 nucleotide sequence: TGTGCCAGCAGTTACTCGACAGCCTTCCTAGGGGCTGAAGCTTTCTTT. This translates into CASSYSTAFLGAEAFF.

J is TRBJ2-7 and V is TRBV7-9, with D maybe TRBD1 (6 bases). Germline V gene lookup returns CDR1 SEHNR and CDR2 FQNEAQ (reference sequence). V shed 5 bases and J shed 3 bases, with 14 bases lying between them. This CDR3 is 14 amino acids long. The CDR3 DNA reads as TGTGCCAGCAGCCGGGACATTTCGGGCTACGAGCAGTACTTC. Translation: CASSRDISGYEQYF.

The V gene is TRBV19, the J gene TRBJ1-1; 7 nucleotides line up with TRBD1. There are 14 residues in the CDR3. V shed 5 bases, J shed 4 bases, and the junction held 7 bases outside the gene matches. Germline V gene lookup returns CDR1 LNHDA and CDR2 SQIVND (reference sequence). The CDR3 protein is CASSADRVGTEAFF. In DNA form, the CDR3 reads TGTGCCAGTAGTGCCGACAGGGTGGGCACTGAAGCTTTCTTT.

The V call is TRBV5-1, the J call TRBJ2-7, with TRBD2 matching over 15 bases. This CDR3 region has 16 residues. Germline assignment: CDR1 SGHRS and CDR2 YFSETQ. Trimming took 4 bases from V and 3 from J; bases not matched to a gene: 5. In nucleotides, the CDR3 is TGCGCCAGCAGCGGGACTAGCGGGGGGCCATACTACGAGCAGTACTTC. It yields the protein CASSGTSGGPYYEQYF. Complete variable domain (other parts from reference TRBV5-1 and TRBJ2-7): KAGVTQTPRYLIKTRGQQVTLSCSPISGHRSVSWYQQTPGQGLQFLFEYFSETQRNKGNFPGRFSGRQFSNSRSEMNVSTLELGDSALYLCASSGTSGGPYYEQYFGPGTRLTVT.

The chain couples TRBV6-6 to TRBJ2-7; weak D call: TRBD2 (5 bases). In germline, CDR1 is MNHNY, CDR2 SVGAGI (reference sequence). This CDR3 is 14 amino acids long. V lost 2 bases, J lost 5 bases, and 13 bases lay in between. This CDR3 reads CASSYEGSTHEQYF. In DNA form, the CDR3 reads TGTGCCAGCAGTTACGAGGGTAGTACCCACGAGCAGTACTTC.

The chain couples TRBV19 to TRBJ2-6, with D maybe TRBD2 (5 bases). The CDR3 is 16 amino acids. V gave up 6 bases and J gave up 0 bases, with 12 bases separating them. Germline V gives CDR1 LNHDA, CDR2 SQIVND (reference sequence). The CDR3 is CASSPGVSSGANVLTF. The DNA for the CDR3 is TGTGCCAGTAGCCCCGGGGTAAGCTCTGGGGCCAACGTCCTGACTTTC.

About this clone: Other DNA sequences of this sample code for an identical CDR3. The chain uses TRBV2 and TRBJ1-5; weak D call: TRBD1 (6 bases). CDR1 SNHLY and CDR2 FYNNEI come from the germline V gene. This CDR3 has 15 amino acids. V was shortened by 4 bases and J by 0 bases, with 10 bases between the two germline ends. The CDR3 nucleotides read TGTGCCAGCAGTGGGGCAGGGGCTAGCAATCAGCCCCAGCATTTT. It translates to CASSGAGASNQPQHF. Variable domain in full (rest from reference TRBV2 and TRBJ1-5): EPEVTQTPSHQVTQMGQEVILRCVPISNHLYFYWYRQILGQKVEFLVSFYNNEISEKSEIFDDQFSVERPDGSNFTLKIRSTKLEDSAMYFCASSGAGASNQPQHFGDGTRLSIL.

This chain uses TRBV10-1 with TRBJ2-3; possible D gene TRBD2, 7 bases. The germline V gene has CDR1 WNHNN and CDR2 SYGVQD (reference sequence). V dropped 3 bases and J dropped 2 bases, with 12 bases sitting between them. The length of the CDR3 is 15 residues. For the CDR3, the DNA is TGCGCCAGCAGTGAAGGGGGGGACGCCACAGATACGCAGTATTTT. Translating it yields CASSEGGDATDTQYF.

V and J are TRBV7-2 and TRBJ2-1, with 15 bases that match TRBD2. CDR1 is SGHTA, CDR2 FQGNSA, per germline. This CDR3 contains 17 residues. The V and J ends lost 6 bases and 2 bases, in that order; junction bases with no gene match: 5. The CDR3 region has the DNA TGTGCCAGCAGAATCCGGACTAGCGGGGGGGCCTACAATGAGCAGTTCTTC. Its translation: CASRIRTSGGAYNEQFF.

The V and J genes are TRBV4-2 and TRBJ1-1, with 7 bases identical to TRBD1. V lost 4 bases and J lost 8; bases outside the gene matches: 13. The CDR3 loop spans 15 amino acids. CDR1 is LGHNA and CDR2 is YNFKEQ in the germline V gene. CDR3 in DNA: TGTGCCAGCAGCCCCTCCGGGACAGTTAATTTCGAAGCTTTCTTT. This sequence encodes CASSPSGTVNFEAFF.

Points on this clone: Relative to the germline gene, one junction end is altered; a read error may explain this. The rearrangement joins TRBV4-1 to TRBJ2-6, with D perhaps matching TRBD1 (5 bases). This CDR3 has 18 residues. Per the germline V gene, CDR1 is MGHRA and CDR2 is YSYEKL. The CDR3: CASSQDTDSHSRANVLTF. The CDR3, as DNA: TGCGCCAGCAGCCAAGATACTGACAGTCACTCTAGGGCCAACGTCCTGACTTTC.

This CDR3 reads CASALGTGPYEQYF. CDR3 in DNA: TGTGCCAGCGCCCTGGGGACAGGGCCCTACGAGCAGTACTTC. The chain links TRBV19 to TRBJ2-7, with 9 bases lining up with TRBD1. The germline gives CDR1 LNHDA, CDR2 SQIVND (reference sequence). With V trimmed by 9 bases and J by 2 bases, 8 bases remained unmatched. The length of the CDR3 is 14 residues. The variable domain in full, with the rest retrieved from reference TRBV19 and TRBJ2-7, is DGGITQSPKYLFRKEGQNVTLSCEQNLNHDAMYWYRQDPGQGLRLIYYSQIVNDFQKGDIAEGYSVSREKKESFPLTVTSAQKNPTAFYLCASALGTGPYEQYFGPGTRLTVT.

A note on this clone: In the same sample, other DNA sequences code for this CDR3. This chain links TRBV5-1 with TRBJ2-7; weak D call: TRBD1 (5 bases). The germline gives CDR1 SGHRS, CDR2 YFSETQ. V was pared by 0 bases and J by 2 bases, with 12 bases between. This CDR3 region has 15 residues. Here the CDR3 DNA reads TGCGCCAGCAGCTTGGGTGGCCAGGGAACCTACGAGCAGTACTTC. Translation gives CASSLGGQGTYEQYF.

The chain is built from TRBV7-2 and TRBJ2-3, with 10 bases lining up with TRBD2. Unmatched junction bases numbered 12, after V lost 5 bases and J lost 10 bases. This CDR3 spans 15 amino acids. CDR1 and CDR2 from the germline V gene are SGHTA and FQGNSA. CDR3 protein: CASSPTVAGGSAQYF. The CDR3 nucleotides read TGTGCCAGCAGCCCTACAGTAGCGGGGGGCTCGGCGCAGTATTTT.

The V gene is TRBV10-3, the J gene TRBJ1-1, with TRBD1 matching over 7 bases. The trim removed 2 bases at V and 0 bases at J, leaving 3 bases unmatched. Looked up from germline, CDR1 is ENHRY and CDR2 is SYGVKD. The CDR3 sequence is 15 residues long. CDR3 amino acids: CAISEPGQMNTEAFF. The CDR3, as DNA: TGTGCCATCAGTGAGCCGGGACAGATGAACACTGAAGCTTTCTTT.